This is a list of T cell receptor beta chains from one sample in a study of blood T cell repertoires in COVID-19. Profiled with immunoSEQ multiplex PCR; TCRdb holds only in-frame clones, not every one. Of under 200,000 clones listed, about 85% were seen once; the top ten hold roughly a fifth. Sequenced material: peripheral blood. These receptors originate from a man aged 55 to 69 with active or convalescent COVID-19. Each CDR3 is given with its conserved first and last residue. The order of the fields is D gene, J gene, V gene, clone size, CDR3 protein, CDR3 DNA. A D gene is named only where the DNA matches it firmly. Clone size is not always given. Where it is, it says once, few, many or a class for expanded clones.

NA TRBJ2-5 TRBV9 NA CASSVSQGGETQYF TGTGCCAGCAGCGTATCGCAGGGGGGAGAGACCCAGTACTTC
NA TRBJ1-2 TRBV10-3 NA CAISEGWVDGLANYGYTF TGTGCCATCAGTGAGGGGTGGGTGGACGGACTAGCTAACTATGGCTACACCTTC
NA TRBJ1-3 TRBV27 once CASSLRGAGNTIYF TGTGCCAGCAGTTTACGGGGGGCCGGAAACACCATATATTTT
NA TRBJ2-6 TRBV5-4 once CASSPRGRETGANVLTF TGTGCCAGCAGCCCCAGGGGAAGGGAGACTGGGGCCAACGTCCTGACTTTC
TRBD2 TRBJ2-3 TRBV11-2 once CASSFRGGSQDTQYF TGTGCCAGCAGCTTTCGGGGGGGGAGCCAAGATACGCAGTATTTT
TRBD1 TRBJ1-3 TRBV6-5 NA CASRKTGAGNTIYF TGTGCCAGCAGGAAGACAGGGGCTGGAAACACCATATATTTT
TRBD2 TRBJ2-5 TRBV6-8 NA CASINTGLAGNQETQYF TGTGCCAGCATCAATACCGGACTAGCGGGGAACCAAGAGACCCAGTACTTC
NA TRBJ1-1 TRBV10-3 NA CAISEGGRVAFF TGTGCCATCAGTGAGGGGGGCCGGGTAGCTTTCTTT
NA TRBJ2-3 TRBV4-1 NA CASSRNSGTSTDTQYF TGCGCCAGCAGCCGAAACTCCGGGACTAGCACAGATACGCAGTATTTT
TRBD1 TRBJ1-5 TRBV27 NA CASSDRENQPQHF TGTGCCAGCTCTGACAGGGAAAATCAGCCCCAGCATTTT
TRBD1 TRBJ1-2 TRBV5-5 NA CASSLGTTGGADGYTF TGTGCCAGCAGCTTGGGCACCACAGGGGGCGCGGATGGCTACACCTTC
NA TRBJ1-2 TRBV6-6 NA CASSYTVNYGYTF TGTGCCAGCAGTTACACAGTAAACTATGGCTACACCTTC
TRBD1 TRBJ1-3 TRBV9 NA CASSTGTGGNTIYF TGTGCCAGCAGCACAGGGACAGGGGGAAACACCATATATTTT
NA TRBJ2-3 TRBV2 NA CASSEKSVGDTQYF TGTGCCAGCAGTGAAAAGAGCGTGGGAGATACGCAGTATTTT
TRBD1 TRBJ2-7 TRBV6-5 NA CASSYSMGQATYEQYF TGTGCCAGCAGTTACTCGATGGGACAGGCTACCTACGAGCAGTACTTC
NA TRBJ1-1 TRBV2 NA CASTRQGRNTEAFF TGTGCCAGCACCCGTCAGGGGAGGAACACTGAAGCTTTCTTT
NA TRBJ2-3 TRBV2 NA CASSDLGGDTQYF TGTGCCAGCAGTGACTTAGGGGGAGATACGCAGTATTTT
TRBD1 TRBJ1-1 TRBV9 NA CASSRTGATEAFF TGTGCCAGCAGTCGAACAGGGGCGACTGAAGCTTTCTTT
NA TRBJ1-5 TRBV12-3/TRBV12-4 NA CASRQGQRPQHF TGTGCCAGCAGGCAGGGTCAAAGGCCCCAGCATTTT
NA TRBJ2-1 TRBV9 NA CASSVEGLWEVQFF TGTGCCAGCAGCGTAGAGGGTTTGTGGGAGGTGCAGTTCTTC
NA TRBJ1-5 TRBV5-3 NA CARSLRGIGKGNQPQHF TGTGCCAGAAGCCTACGAGGGATCGGGAAGGGCAATCAGCCCCAGCATTTT
TRBD2 TRBJ2-7 TRBV11-2 NA CASSLLAGSSYEQYF TGTGCCAGCAGCTTACTAGCGGGGAGCTCCTACGAGCAGTACTTC
NA TRBJ2-7 TRBV12-3/TRBV12-4 NA CASRPGGALWQYF TGTGCCAGCCGGCCTGGGGGGGCCCTTTGGCAGTACTTC
TRBD1 TRBJ2-5 TRBV5-1 NA CASSGTGGPRETQYF TGCGCCAGCAGCGGGACAGGGGGACCTCGAGAGACCCAGTACTTC
TRBD1 TRBJ1-5 TRBV6-5 NA CASSYPDRYSNQPQHF TGTGCCAGCAGTTATCCGGACAGGTATAGCAATCAGCCCCAGCATTTT
NA TRBJ1-3 TRBV30 NA CAWSVTGNSGNTIYF TGTGCCTGGAGTGTAACGGGTAACTCTGGAAACACCATATATTTT
NA TRBJ2-2 TRBV19 NA CASRAGNTNTGELFF TGTGCCAGTAGGGCGGGCAACACGAACACCGGGGAGCTGTTTTTT
NA TRBJ1-3 TRBV6-5 NA CASRQAASGNTIYF TGTGCCAGCCGACAGGCGGCTTCAGGAAACACCATATATTTT
TRBD2 TRBJ2-7 TRBV30 once CAWRATSGGREYF TGTGCCTGGAGAGCTACTAGCGGGGGACGTGAGTACTTC